Detailed here is one T cell receptor (beta chain). This sample is drawn from a study of CD8+ T cells in alopecia areata. Looked up from germline, CDR1 is SGHDT and CDR2 is YYEEEE. CDR3 size: 17 residues. With V trimmed by 2 bases and J by 7 bases, 17 bases remained unmatched. The sequencing template was cDNA reverse transcribed from extracted RNA. Repertoires were generated with immunoSEQ multiplex PCR, while TCRdb's copy carries only in-frame clones and drops some. The table records more than 110,000 clones, roughly 50% of them present only once. Documented treatment: oral pan-JAK inhibitor, 5-10 mg twice daily.

The receptor comes from a human donor with alopecia areata. This chain joins TRBV5-6 and TRBJ2-7, with 8 bases identical to TRBD1. Source: CD8+ T cells sorted from blood, taken at week 4, from a patient treated with tofacitinib. CDR3 sequence reads: CASSFSPNGQGAPEQYF. The CDR3 DNA reads TGTGCCAGCAGCTTCTCCCCGAACGGGCAGGGGGCGCCTGAGCAGTACTTC.